The TCR beta chain under discussion was sequenced for a study of CD8+ T cells in alopecia areata. Across the study: Tofacitinib was taken orally by treated patients, and the dose was 5 to 10 mg twice daily. General study points: It was less clear whether patients shared TCRs than it was in mice, possibly because of HLA. An increase in clonality over normal scalp was evident in lesional scalp, especially alopecia totalis/universalis.

Collection of lesional scalp punch biopsies and peripheral blood was performed in alopecia areata patients. Germline V gene sequence: CDR1 SGHTA, CDR2 FQGNSA. V gave up 1 base and J gave up 6 bases, with 13 bases separating them. The CDR3 length is 15 residues. To note about this clone: No antigen is known for it.

Sequencing used cDNA as its template, made by extracting RNA and reverse transcribing it. TCRdb keeps only in-frame clones here, not all; method: immunoSEQ multiplex PCR. The sample yields roughly 20,000 clones, about 70% seen once. This specimen consisted of skin, obtained at week 0. This receptor was obtained from a human donor with alopecia areata. The rearrangement links TRBV7-2 to TRBJ2-1; D unclear. CDR3 region: CASSLDLKPFNEQFF. Here the CDR3 DNA reads TGTGCCAGCAGCTTAGATCTAAAGCCGTTCAATGAGCAGTTCTTC.